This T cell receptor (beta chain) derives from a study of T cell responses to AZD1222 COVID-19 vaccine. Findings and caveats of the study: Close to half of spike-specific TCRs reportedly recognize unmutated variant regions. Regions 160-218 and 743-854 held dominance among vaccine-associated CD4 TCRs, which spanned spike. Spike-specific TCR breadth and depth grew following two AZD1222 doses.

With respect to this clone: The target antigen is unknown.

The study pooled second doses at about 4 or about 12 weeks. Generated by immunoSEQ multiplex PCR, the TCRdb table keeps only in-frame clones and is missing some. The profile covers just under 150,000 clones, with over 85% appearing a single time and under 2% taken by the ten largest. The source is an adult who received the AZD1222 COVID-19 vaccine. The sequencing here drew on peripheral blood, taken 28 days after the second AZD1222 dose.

The CDR3 here is CASSQDRNTEAFF. The DNA of the CDR3 is TGCGCCAGCAGCCAAGATAGGAACACTGAAGCTTTCTTT. The chain links TRBV4-3 to TRBJ1-1, with D uncertain. CDR1 LGHNA and CDR2 YSLEER come from the germline V gene. There are 13 residues in the CDR3. V lost 0 bases to trimming and J lost 1 base, with 3 bases between them.